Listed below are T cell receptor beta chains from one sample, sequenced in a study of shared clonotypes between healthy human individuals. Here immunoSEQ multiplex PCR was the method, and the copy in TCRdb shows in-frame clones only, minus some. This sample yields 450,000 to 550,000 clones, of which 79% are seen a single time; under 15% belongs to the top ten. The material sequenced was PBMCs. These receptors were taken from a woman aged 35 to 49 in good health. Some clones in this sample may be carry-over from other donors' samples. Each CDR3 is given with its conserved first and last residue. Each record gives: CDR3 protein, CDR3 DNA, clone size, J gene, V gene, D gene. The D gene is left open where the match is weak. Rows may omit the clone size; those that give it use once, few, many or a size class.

CAWSVRGGNIQYF,TGTGCCTGGAGTGTACGTGGGGGAAACATTCAGTACTTC,NA,TRBJ2-4,TRBV30,NA
CASSLASGRHYEQYF,TGCGCCAGCAGCTTGGCTAGCGGGAGACACTACGAGCAGTACTTC,NA,TRBJ2-7,TRBV5-1,TRBD2
CASSVSRAGPNEQFF,TGTGCCAGCAGTGTATCCAGGGCGGGACCCAATGAGCAGTTCTTC,NA,TRBJ2-1,TRBV2,NA
CASSLGVSYNEQFF,TGTGCCAGCAGTTTAGGCGTCTCCTACAATGAGCAGTTCTTC,NA,TRBJ2-1,TRBV28,NA
CASSPTRGQPQHF,TGTGCCAGCAGCCCAACCAGGGGTCAGCCCCAGCATTTT,NA,TRBJ1-5,TRBV7-6,NA
CASSLRTSGDTGELFF,TGCGCCAGCAGCTTGCGGACTAGCGGTGACACCGGGGAGCTGTTTTTT,few,TRBJ2-2,TRBV5-1,TRBD2
CASNHPTGGPITDTQYF,TGTGCCAGCAACCACCCAACAGGGGGGCCAATCACAGATACGCAGTATTTT,NA,TRBJ2-3,TRBV7-2,TRBD1
CASSESAGFGYEQYF,TGCGCCAGCAGTGAGTCGGCAGGGTTCGGGTACGAGCAGTACTTC,NA,TRBJ2-7,TRBV10-2,NA
CASSPWTTTGELFF,TGTGCCAGTAGTCCTTGGACAACTACAGGGGAGCTGTTTTTT,NA,TRBJ2-2,TRBV19,NA
CASSLIAVSYNEQFF,TGTGCCAGCAGCCTAATAGCGGTCTCCTACAATGAGCAGTTCTTC,few,TRBJ2-1,TRBV11-2,NA
CASSDGGQGEQYF,TGTGCCAGCAGTGACGGGGGACAAGGCGAGCAGTACTTC,few,TRBJ2-7,TRBV6-4,NA
CASSASPGLAGGEQYF,TGCGCCAGCAGTGCCTCCCCGGGACTAGCGGGAGGTGAGCAGTACTTC,NA,TRBJ2-7,TRBV10-1,TRBD2
CASSLARTSGEQFF,TGTGCCAGCAGCTTAGCGAGGACTAGCGGGGAGCAGTTCTTC,NA,TRBJ2-1,TRBV7-8,TRBD2
CASSPRGSGTYEQYF,TGTGCCAGCAGTCCGAGGGGATCCGGAACCTACGAGCAGTACTTC,NA,TRBJ2-7,TRBV28,NA
CAISEQENQPQHF,TGTGCCATCAGCGAACAGGAAAATCAGCCCCAGCATTTT,many,TRBJ1-5,TRBV10-3,NA
CASSLERTGREYGYTF,TGTGCCAGCAGCTTAGAGCGGACAGGGAGAGAATATGGCTACACCTTC,few,TRBJ1-2,TRBV7-2,TRBD1
CASSATGGNQPQHF,TGTGCCAGCAGTGCGACAGGAGGCAATCAGCCCCAGCATTTT,NA,TRBJ1-5,TRBV2,NA
CATSRARDTGNTIYF,TGTGCCACCAGCAGAGCCCGGGACACTGGAAACACCATATATTTT,NA,TRBJ1-3,TRBV15,NA
CSAREGHTQYF,TGCAGTGCTAGAGAAGGGCATACGCAGTATTTT,NA,TRBJ2-3,TRBV20-1,NA
CASSWQGDGTEAFF,TGTGCCAGCAGTTGGCAGGGGGATGGAACTGAAGCTTTCTTT,NA,TRBJ1-1,TRBV27,TRBD1
CASSQAGGSGTGELFF,TGTGCCAGCAGCCAAGCCGGTGGGAGTGGCACCGGGGAGCTGTTTTTT,NA,TRBJ2-2,TRBV4-2,NA
CASILSGTSGNTIYF,TGTGCCAGCATCCTTTCAGGGACCTCTGGAAACACCATATATTTT,NA,TRBJ1-3,TRBV28,NA
CASSLFGSSGSVSYEQYF,TGTGCCAGCAGTTTATTCGGGTCTAGCGGGAGTGTCTCCTACGAGCAGTACTTC,NA,TRBJ2-7,TRBV28,TRBD2
CASRDTGTDTQYF,TGTGCCAGTAGGGACACGGGAACAGATACGCAGTATTTT,NA,TRBJ2-3,TRBV19,NA
CASTWAVTGYEQFF,TGTGCCAGCACGTGGGCGGTCACGGGCTATGAGCAGTTCTTC,NA,TRBJ2-1,TRBV13,NA
CASKQYDYGYTF,TGTGCCAGCAAGCAGTACGACTATGGCTACACCTTC,NA,TRBJ1-2,TRBV13,NA
CASSLLPDRGGYTF,TGTGCCAGCAGCTTGCTACCGGACAGGGGGGGCTACACCTTC,few,TRBJ1-2,TRBV7-3,TRBD1
CASRRGAGNQPQHF,TGTGCCAGTAGAAGAGGGGCTGGCAATCAGCCCCAGCATTTT,NA,TRBJ1-5,TRBV19,NA
CASSVAGTGNGYTF,TGCGCCAGCAGCGTGGCCGGGACAGGGAATGGCTACACCTTC,NA,TRBJ1-2,TRBV5-1,TRBD1
CASSFREGAQETQYF,TGTGCCAGCAGCTTCAGAGAGGGGGCTCAAGAGACCCAGTACTTC,NA,TRBJ2-5,TRBV9,TRBD1
CASSPDGQGPSTDTQYF,TGCGCCAGCAGCCCGGATGGACAGGGGCCCAGCACAGATACGCAGTATTTT,NA,TRBJ2-3,TRBV5-1,TRBD1
CAWSVPFGGLNYGYTF,TGTGCCTGGAGTGTACCCTTTGGGGGCCTTAACTATGGCTACACCTTC,NA,TRBJ1-2,TRBV30,NA
CASSHTGGAKNIQYF,TGTGCCAGCAGCCACACAGGGGGAGCCAAAAACATTCAGTACTTC,NA,TRBJ2-4,TRBV7-9,TRBD1
CASSQDLRGSSYNEQFF,TGTGCCAGCAGCCAAGATTTGCGCGGGAGTTCGTACAATGAGCAGTTCTTC,once,TRBJ2-1,TRBV4-2,TRBD2
CASSLVLGHEQYF,TGTGCCAGCAGCTTAGTTTTAGGTCACGAGCAGTACTTC,NA,TRBJ2-7,TRBV7-8,NA
CASSPRLAGNEQFF,TGCGCCAGCAGCCCGAGACTAGCGGGCAATGAGCAGTTCTTC,NA,TRBJ2-1,TRBV5-1,TRBD2
CASSPPTGGWGEQYF,TGTGCCAGCTCACCCCCGACAGGGGGCTGGGGCGAGCAGTACTTC,NA,TRBJ2-7,TRBV18,TRBD1
CASSTQGSPNTGELFF,TGTGCCAGCAGTACCCAGGGCAGTCCGAACACCGGGGAGCTGTTTTTT,NA,TRBJ2-2,TRBV27,NA
CASSQGAGENEQFF,TGCGCCAGCAGCCAAGGGGCAGGGGAGAATGAGCAGTTCTTC,NA,TRBJ2-1,TRBV4-3,NA
CASSLGTASNQPQHF,TGCGCCAGCAGCTTGGGGACAGCGAGCAATCAGCCCCAGCATTTT,once,TRBJ1-5,TRBV5-1,NA
CASRRQGATNEKLFF,TGTGCCAGCAGGCGACAGGGGGCAACTAATGAAAAACTGTTTTTT,NA,TRBJ1-4,TRBV28,TRBD1
CASSSDSRQPQHF,TGTGCCAGCAGCTCGGACAGTCGGCAGCCCCAGCATTTT,few,TRBJ1-5,TRBV6-5,NA
CASTLSGIVGEKLFF,TGCGCCAGCACTCTATCGGGAATCGTGGGGGAAAAACTGTTTTTT,NA,TRBJ1-4,TRBV10-1,NA
CASSVSGQGIDGYTF,TGTGCCAGCAGCGTTTCCGGACAGGGCATTGATGGCTACACCTTC,few,TRBJ1-2,TRBV9,TRBD1
CASSLVGLFTDTQYF,TGTGCCAGCAGTTTGGTCGGACTCTTCACAGATACGCAGTATTTT,NA,TRBJ2-3,TRBV28,NA
CASTTSGSIYEQFF,TGTGCCAGCACGACTAGCGGGAGTATCTATGAGCAGTTCTTC,NA,TRBJ2-1,TRBV28,TRBD2
CASSLWAGDNEQFF,TGTGCCAGCAGCCTTTGGGCAGGGGACAATGAGCAGTTCTTC,NA,TRBJ2-1,TRBV6-4,NA
CASSDQETVSTDTQYF,TGTGCCAGCAGTGATCAGGAGACGGTATCCACAGATACGCAGTATTTT,NA,TRBJ2-3,TRBV6-1,NA
CASSVGLSEADTQYF,TGTGCCAGCTCCGTGGGACTATCTGAGGCAGATACGCAGTATTTT,NA,TRBJ2-3,TRBV18,TRBD2
CASSELQGDGGNEQFF,TGTGCCAGCAGTGAATTACAGGGGGACGGGGGCAATGAGCAGTTCTTC,NA,TRBJ2-1,TRBV6-1,TRBD1
CASGLRGKGSYNEQFF,TGTGCCAGCGGCTTAAGGGGGAAAGGGTCCTACAATGAGCAGTTCTTC,NA,TRBJ2-1,TRBV11-2,NA
CASSLRGQEHYNEQFF,TGTGCCAGCAGCTTGCGCGGACAGGAACACTACAATGAGCAGTTCTTC,NA,TRBJ2-1,TRBV7-8,TRBD1
CASSSTGTGMIDTQYF,TGCGCCAGCAGCTCGACCGGGACAGGGATGATAGATACGCAGTATTTT,NA,TRBJ2-3,TRBV5-1,TRBD1
CASNLEGGGGAQYF,TGTGCCAGCAACCTCGAAGGAGGGGGAGGGGCCCAGTACTTC,NA,TRBJ2-5,TRBV7-9,NA